This passage covers 26 T cell receptor beta chains from one sample sequenced in a study of long-term antiretroviral therapy in people with HIV. Samples were assayed with immunoSEQ v3.0 at survey level. TCRdb's copy holds only in-frame clones and misses some; the assay was immunoSEQ multiplex PCR. The repertoire holds 24,000 or so clones, about four fifths seen once, with over 4.5% in the top ten. The sample was unsorted PBMCs, taken 3 years after starting antiretroviral therapy. The receptors here all came from a man younger than 35 with HIV.

The chain has TRBV10-1 and TRBJ2-1; 9 bases are a match to TRBD1. This CDR3 is 16 amino acids long. V shed 4 bases and J 0 bases; nucleotides not matched to a gene: 4. Per germline, CDR1 WNHNN and CDR2 SYGVQD (reference sequence). The CDR3 region has the DNA TGCGCCAGCAGTGGGACGGGACAGGGCTCCTACAATGAGCAGTTCTTC. It codes for CASSGTGQGSYNEQFF.

This clone was counted only a few times. The chain is built from TRBV11-2 and TRBJ2-1, with D hard to call. The germline V and J ends were trimmed by 1 base and 9 bases, with 16 bases remaining between them. Germline CDR1 reads SGHAT; CDR2 reads FQNNGV. The CDR3 sequence is 15 residues long. The CDR3 loop reads CASSLGVVLGGEQFF. The CDR3 nucleotides read TGTGCCAGCAGCTTAGGGGTGGTCCTGGGCGGTGAGCAGTTCTTC.

This chain connects TRBV30 to TRBJ1-2, with 8 bases aligning to TRBD1. V gave up 5 bases and J gave up 6 bases; unmatched junction bases: 11. The CDR3 length is 14 residues. Germline loops: CDR1 GTSNPN, CDR2 SVGIG (reference sequence). The CDR3 spells CAWVGAGGRDGYTF. CDR3 bases: TGTGCCTGGGTGGGGGCAGGGGGCCGGGATGGCTACACCTTC.

The rearrangement links TRBV30 to TRBJ1-6, with D uncertain. Germline V CDR1 and CDR2: GTSNPN, SVGIG (reference sequence). CDR3 size: 11 residues. Trimming removed 6 bases at V and 12 bases at J, with 12 bases between. The DNA of the CDR3 is TGTGCCTGCTCCTCATCCGGACCCCTCCACTTT. Translation gives CACSSSGPLHF. Together with reference TRBV30 and TRBJ1-6, the CDR3 gives the full variable domain: SQTIHQWPATLVQPVGSPLSLECTVEGTSNPNLYWYRQAAGRGLQLLFYSVGIGQISSEVPQNLSASRPQDRQFILSSKKLLLSDSGFYLCACSSSGPLHFGNGTRLTVT.

The V gene is TRBV7-2, the J gene TRBJ1-2, with D uncertain. Trimming shortened V by 0 bases and J by 0 bases, and 8 bases separated the two germline ends. The CDR3 extends over 15 amino acids. Germline CDR1 and CDR2: SGHTA and FQGNSA. Here the CDR3 DNA reads TGTGCCAGCAGCTTAGCCCAGGAAGCTAACTATGGCTACACCTTC. Translating it yields CASSLAQEANYGYTF.

In DNA form, the CDR3 reads TGTGCCAGCAGATTTGGACAGGGCCACTATGGCTACACCTTC. Amino acids: CASRFGQGHYGYTF. The chain uses TRBV6-6 and TRBJ1-2; 8 nucleotides align to TRBD1. Germline V CDR1 and CDR2: MNHNY, SVGAGI (reference sequence). The CDR3 extends over 14 amino acids. Losses at the gene ends were 6 bases for V and 3 bases for J; bases not matched to a gene: 6.

The rearrangement joins TRBV20-1 to TRBJ2-5, with D unclear. The CDR3 runs 10 residues. Between the trimmed V and J ends, which lost 0 bases and 4 bases, there was a span of 0 bases. Looked up from germline, CDR1 is DFQATT and CDR2 is SNEGSKA (reference sequence). DNA of the CDR3: TGCAGTGCTAGAGAAGAGACCCAGTACTTC. Its protein product is CSAREETQYF.

The gene calls are TRBV28 and TRBJ2-1; the match to TRBD2 covers 13 bases. Germline values: CDR1 MDHEN, CDR2 SYDVKM. With V trimmed by 6 bases and J by 4 bases, 3 bases remained unmatched. The CDR3 has 15 residues. Written as DNA, the CDR3 is TGTGCCAGCAGGGGACTAGCGGGGCTGTACAATGAGCAGTTCTTC. It yields the protein CASRGLAGLYNEQFF.

The chain is built from TRBV28 and TRBJ1-6, with D perhaps matching TRBD1 (5 bases). CDR1 and CDR2 from the germline V gene are MDHEN and SYDVKM. This CDR3 comprises 14 residues. V was cut by 7 bases and J by 5 bases, with 12 bases left in between. CDR3 sequence (DNA): TGTGCCAGCAAGGGGAGCCTCAATAATTCACCCCTCCACTTT. Translating gives CASKGSLNNSPLHF.

This rearrangement joins TRBV19 to TRBJ1-5, with 8 bases that match TRBD1. The CDR3 extends over 14 amino acids. J lost 4 bases, V lost 7 bases, and 6 bases had no gene match. Germline V gives CDR1 LNHDA, CDR2 SQIVND (reference sequence). The CDR3 region is CASTPRQGNQPQHF. The CDR3 DNA follows: TGTGCCAGTACCCCTAGACAGGGGAATCAGCCCCAGCATTTT. Together with reference TRBV19 and TRBJ1-5, the CDR3 gives the full variable domain: DGGITQSPKYLFRKEGQNVTLSCEQNLNHDAMYWYRQDPGQGLRLIYYSQIVNDFQKGDIAEGYSVSREKKESFPLTVTSAQKNPTAFYLCASTPRQGNQPQHFGDGTRLSIL.

This clone was observed a few times. The V and J genes are TRBV10-3 and TRBJ1-2; 7 nucleotides match TRBD1. Germline CDR1 reads ENHRY; CDR2 reads SYGVKD. V lost 7 bases, J lost 2 bases, and 4 bases stayed unmatched. The CDR3 consists of 13 residues. CDR3: CAITQGTNYGYTF. CDR3 sequence (DNA): TGTGCCATCACACAGGGGACCAACTATGGCTACACCTTC.

This clone is labeled as medium-sized (0.01 to 0.1%). The CDR3 sequence is CASSLETNTEAFF. The DNA of the CDR3 is TGCGCCAGCAGCTTAGAGACGAACACTGAAGCTTTCTTT. The chain carries TRBV5-1 and TRBJ1-1; D gene unclear. Germline V CDR1 and CDR2: SGHRS, YFSETQ. Deletions cut 2 bases from V and 1 base from J, with 6 bases between. This CDR3 comprises 13 residues.

The chain has TRBV19 and TRBJ1-2; D is perhaps TRBD1 (5 bases). The length of the CDR3 is 13 residues. Trimming took 6 bases from V and 3 from J, leaving 11 bases between them. CDR1 is LNHDA and CDR2 is SQIVND in the germline V gene (reference sequence). The CDR3 region has the DNA TGTGCCAGTAGAGGCCTGGGGGACTATGGCTACACCTTC. It is translated as CASRGLGDYGYTF. Filled out from reference TRBV19 and TRBJ1-2, the complete variable domain reads DGGITQSPKYLFRKEGQNVTLSCEQNLNHDAMYWYRQDPGQGLRLIYYSQIVNDFQKGDIAEGYSVSREKKESFPLTVTSAQKNPTAFYLCASRGLGDYGYTFGSGTRLTVV.

V gene TRBV6-1 combines with J gene TRBJ2-4; 7 bases are shared with TRBD1. Per germline, CDR1 MNHNS and CDR2 SASEGT. The CDR3 runs to 16 residues. Losses at the gene ends were 0 bases for V and 1 base for J; bases not matched to a gene: 3. The CDR3 region has the DNA TGTGCCAGCAGTGAAGCGCCGACAGGGGCCAAAAACATTCAGTACTTC. Amino acids: CASSEAPTGAKNIQYF.

V usage is TRBV6-1 and J usage is TRBJ2-1; D is possibly TRBD1 (7 bases). The CDR3 is 18 amino acids. Germline-derived CDR1 and CDR2 are MNHNS and SASEGT. The V and J ends lost 2 bases and 4 bases respectively, with 21 bases between them. The CDR3 bases are TGTGCCAGCAGTGAATATTGGGGGCGGGACAGTGGGTACAATGAGCAGTTCTTC. Translating it yields CASSEYWGRDSGYNEQFF.

The chain employs TRBV7-2 and TRBJ2-3, with 14 bases lining up with TRBD2. This CDR3 region has 17 residues. Trimming at V came to 8 bases and at J to 1 base, leaving 8 bases not matched to a gene. CDR1 is SGHTA and CDR2 is FQGNSA in the germline V gene. The chain's CDR3 is CASLPLGLAGGTDTQYF. CDR3 DNA: TGTGCCAGCCTTCCTCTGGGACTAGCGGGGGGCACAGATACGCAGTATTTT.

The chain joins TRBV5-1 to TRBJ2-7, with D possibly matching TRBD1 (6 bases). V was trimmed by 2 bases and J by 0 bases, leaving 12 bases between them. The CDR3 has 15 amino acids. Germline V gives CDR1 SGHRS, CDR2 YFSETQ. CDR3: CASSLTSRGSYEQYF. As DNA, the CDR3 is TGCGCCAGCAGCTTAACATCCAGGGGCTCCTACGAGCAGTACTTC.

The chain recombines TRBV27 with TRBJ1-1; no clear D gene. CDR3 length: 14 amino acids. Germline-derived CDR1 and CDR2 are MNHEY and SMNVEV (reference sequence). Trimming removed 3 bases from V and 1 base from J, with 9 bases in between. CDR3 amino acids: CASSFGVRNTEAFF. DNA of the CDR3: TGTGCCAGCAGTTTTGGGGTACGGAACACTGAAGCTTTCTTT.

This rearrangement joins TRBV9 to TRBJ1-3; D remains unclear. The CDR3 extends over 14 amino acids. Trimming removed 4 bases at V and 1 base at J, with 9 bases between. Germline CDR1 and CDR2: SGDLS and YYNGEE. The CDR3 loop reads CASSPFTSGNTIYF. The CDR3 bases are TGTGCCAGCAGCCCTTTTACATCTGGAAACACCATATATTTT. Looking up the rest from reference TRBV9 and TRBJ1-3 gives the full variable domain: DSGVTQTPKHLITATGQRVTLRCSPRSGDLSVYWYQQSLDQGLQFLIQYYNGEERAKGNILERFSAQQFPDLHSELNLSSLELGDSALYFCASSPFTSGNTIYFGEGSWLTVV.

The chain carries TRBV2 and TRBJ2-7, with 7 bases fitting TRBD1. The CDR3 loop spans 15 amino acids. CDR1 and CDR2 (germline): SNHLY, FYNNEI. V lost 5 bases, J lost 3 bases, and 10 bases stayed unmatched. The CDR3 bases are TGTGCCAGCAGTCAACAGGGGCGACCGGACTACGAGCAGTACGTC. Protein product: CASSQQGRPDYEQYV.

The V and J genes are TRBV5-6 and TRBJ1-6; D is possibly TRBD1 (5 bases). The CDR3 sequence is 15 residues long. The V and J ends lost 1 base and 10 bases respectively, with 15 bases between them. Per the germline V gene, CDR1 is SGHDT and CDR2 is YYEEEE. The CDR3 DNA is TGTGCCAGCAGCTTGCGATTCGTAGGGGTGTCACCCCTCCACTTT. As protein: CASSLRFVGVSPLHF.

This clone was seen more than once but under ten times. The CDR3 DNA is TGTGCCAGCGGGGCGGGACACAGCAATCAGCCCCAGCATTTT. The encoded protein is CASGAGHSNQPQHF. The genes are TRBV28 and TRBJ1-5; D is possibly TRBD1 (6 bases). Trimming removed 8 bases at V and 1 base at J, with 12 bases between. Germline CDR1 reads MDHEN; CDR2 reads SYDVKM. The CDR3 is 14 amino acids.

In this sample, this clone turned up once. The CDR3 DNA is TGTGCCAGCAGCTTAGGGGGACAGCGCTACGAGCAGTACTTC. Amino acids: CASSLGGQRYEQYF. The chain employs TRBV7-2 and TRBJ2-7; TRBD1 aligns across 7 bases. From germline, CDR1 is SGHTA and CDR2 FQGNSA. The length of the CDR3 is 14 residues. J was trimmed by 3 bases and V by 1 base; bases with no gene match: 3.

V usage is TRBV5-1 and J usage is TRBJ2-2; 11 positions agree with TRBD1. The CDR3 extends over 14 amino acids. V shed 4 bases, J shed 8 bases, and the junction held 4 bases outside the gene matches. Looked up from germline, CDR1 is SGHRS and CDR2 is YFSETQ. In nucleotides, the CDR3 is TGCGCCAGCAGCCCGGACAGGGGGCTTGGGGAGCTGTTTTTT. Amino acids: CASSPDRGLGELFF.

This sequence joins TRBV10-3 and TRBJ2-3; 8 nucleotides match TRBD2. Germline assignment: CDR1 ENHRY and CDR2 SYGVKD. The CDR3 totals 14 residues. V was clipped by 8 bases and J by 6 bases; unmatched bases: 10. The CDR3 reads CAISTGGAGDTQYF. The CDR3, as DNA: TGTGCCATCTCGACCGGGGGGGCTGGCGATACGCAGTATTTT.

V usage is TRBV28 and J usage is TRBJ1-1, with unresolved D. V lost 6 bases and J 0 bases, leaving 11 bases between the germline ends. Germline-derived CDR1 and CDR2 are MDHEN and SYDVKM. The CDR3 loop spans 14 amino acids. The CDR3 coding sequence is TGTGCCAGCAGGTACAGTGTTGTGAACACTGAAGCTTTCTTT. Translation: CASRYSVVNTEAFF.